This entry lists 16 T cell receptor beta chains sequenced from one sample in a study of blood T cell repertoires in COVID-19. Libraries were prepared by immunoSEQ multiplex PCR; TCRdb keeps only in-frame clonotypes and omits some of them. Of about 320,000 clones detected, about 90% appear once; the ten largest clones hold less than 5.5%. Sequenced: PBMCs or T cells enriched from blood (not recorded which). These receptors were obtained from a man aged 30-40 years who had recovered from COVID-19.

The V call is TRBV13, the J call TRBJ2-2; 9 positions match TRBD1. Germline trimming cut 1 base from V and 6 bases from J; bases unmatched to any gene: 6. The CDR3 runs 16 residues. Germline lookup yields CDR1 PRHDT and CDR2 FYEKMQ (reference sequence). In DNA, the CDR3 is TGTGCCAGCAGCTTAGCCGGGACAGGGAAGCCCGGGGAGCTGTTTTTT. It translates to CASSLAGTGKPGELFF.

The chain has TRBV4-2 and TRBJ2-7; TRBD2 aligns across 11 bases. The CDR3 length is 15 residues. The trim removed 3 bases at V and 7 bases at J, leaving 8 bases unmatched. Per the germline V gene, CDR1 is LGHNA and CDR2 is YNFKEQ. This CDR3 is CASSQVAGGPKEQYF. CDR3 DNA: TGTGCCAGCAGCCAGGTAGCGGGGGGGCCCAAAGAGCAGTACTTC.

The J gene is TRBJ2-5, the V gene TRBV28, with 12 nucleotides matching TRBD2. The CDR3 length is 15 residues. Germline assignment: CDR1 MDHEN and CDR2 SYDVKM. V lost 3 bases to trimming and J lost 5 bases; unmatched junction nucleotides: 4. This CDR3 reads CASSFGLAGRETQYF. The CDR3 region has the DNA TGTGCCAGCAGTTTTGGACTAGCGGGGCGGGAGACCCAGTACTTC.

V usage is TRBV4-2 and J usage is TRBJ2-1; 7 positions agree with TRBD2. In germline, CDR1 is LGHNA, CDR2 YNFKEQ. The CDR3 extends over 15 amino acids. With V trimmed by 4 bases and J by 5 bases, 8 bases remained unmatched. CDR3 nucleotides: TGTGCCAGCAGCCCCCCGTGGGGGGGAAACAATGAGCAGTTCTTC. It encodes CASSPPWGGNNEQFF.

The chain is built from TRBV6-5 and TRBJ1-2, with TRBD1 identical over 8 bases. The CDR3 contains 15 residues. V was pared by 4 bases and J by 4 bases, with 8 bases of the junction left unmatched. Germline lookup yields CDR1 MNHEY and CDR2 SVGAGI. CDR3 loop: CASSSQGALSYGYTF. The CDR3 region has the DNA TGTGCCAGCAGTTCCCAGGGGGCATTGAGCTATGGCTACACCTTC.

J is TRBJ2-7 and V is TRBV19; 9 nucleotides align to TRBD1. Germline V lookup: CDR1 LNHDA, CDR2 SQIVND (reference sequence). V lost 5 bases and J lost 0; bases outside the gene matches: 11. This CDR3 region has 17 residues. DNA of the CDR3: TGTGCCAGTAGTGCCCGGGTGGACAGGGGTGGCTCCTACGAGCAGTACTTC. Its protein product is CASSARVDRGGSYEQYF.

This chain connects TRBV18 to TRBJ2-1; 7 bases are a match to TRBD1. Germline V gives CDR1 KGHSH, CDR2 LQKENI. Trimming cost V 6 bases and J 8 bases; bases outside gene matches: 7. The CDR3 loop spans 13 amino acids. The DNA of the CDR3 is TGTGCCAGCTCTCAACGACAGGGCGATGAGCAGTTCTTC. Translating it yields CASSQRQGDEQFF.

This chain uses TRBV27 with TRBJ1-6; no firm D call. V was clipped by 3 bases and J by 8 bases, with 8 bases between them. The CDR3 extends over 13 amino acids. Looked up from germline, CDR1 is MNHEY and CDR2 is SMNVEV (reference sequence). The DNA for the CDR3 is TGTGCCAGCAGTTTCGCTCAGTATTCACCCCTCCACTTT. Translating gives CASSFAQYSPLHF.

The chain links TRBV2 to TRBJ2-7, with TRBD2 matching over 13 bases. This CDR3 spans 14 amino acids. V gave up 6 bases and J gave up 2 bases; unmatched junction bases: 1. Germline V gives CDR1 SNHLY, CDR2 FYNNEI. The CDR3 nucleotides read TGTGCCAGCAGGGGACTAGCGGGGCCCTACGAGCAGTACTTC. It yields the protein CASRGLAGPYEQYF. Together with reference TRBV2 and TRBJ2-7, the CDR3 gives the full variable domain: EPEVTQTPSHQVTQMGQEVILRCVPISNHLYFYWYRQILGQKVEFLVSFYNNEISEKSEIFDDQFSVERPDGSNFTLKIRSTKLEDSAMYFCASRGLAGPYEQYFGPGTRLTVT.

The chain couples TRBV5-5 to TRBJ2-3, with 10 nucleotides matching TRBD1. The CDR3 consists of 17 residues. Germline lookup yields CDR1 SGHKS and CDR2 YYEKEE (reference sequence). V shed 4 bases, J shed 3 bases, and the junction held 11 bases outside the gene matches. CDR3 sequence reads: CASSIDRDRGQTDTQYF. DNA for the CDR3: TGTGCCAGCAGCATAGACCGGGACAGGGGTCAAACAGATACGCAGTATTTT.

CDR3 nucleotide sequence: TGTGCCAGCAGTTGGGGGGGGACCGGGGAGCTGTTTTTT. Translated: CASSWGGTGELFF. The chain carries TRBV28 and TRBJ2-2; TRBD2 matches 7 bases. CDR3 length: 13 residues. Germline assignment: CDR1 MDHEN and CDR2 SYDVKM. With V trimmed by 4 bases and J by 5 bases, 1 base remained unmatched.

The V call is TRBV19, the J call TRBJ1-6; 8 bases map to TRBD1. This CDR3 spans 16 amino acids. The J segment lost 5 bases and the V segment lost 7 bases, leaving 10 bases of the junction unmatched. Germline assignment: CDR1 LNHDA and CDR2 SQIVND (reference sequence). CDR3 nucleotides: TGTGCCAGTACCGTATCCGGGACAGGCCATAATTCACCCCTCCACTTT. It specifies CASTVSGTGHNSPLHF.

The rearrangement links TRBV7-9 to TRBJ1-6; 7 bases align to TRBD1. CDR1 and CDR2 from the germline V gene are SEHNR and FQNEAQ (reference sequence). The junction had 11 bases not matched to a gene; V was cut back by 5 bases and J by 7 bases. The length of the CDR3 is 16 residues. CDR3 loop: CASSRTGPMGNSPLHF. The CDR3 DNA sequence: TGTGCCAGCAGCAGGACAGGCCCCATGGGGAATTCACCCCTCCACTTT.

This sequence joins TRBV9 and TRBJ1-3, with 7 bases fitting TRBD1. Trimming at V came to 4 bases and at J to 4 bases, leaving 11 bases not matched to a gene. The CDR3 spans 16 residues. The germline V gene has CDR1 SGDLS and CDR2 YYNGEE. The CDR3 bases are TGTGCCAGCAGCACGGGGACAGCCGGAGCGGGAAACACCATATATTTT. It specifies CASSTGTAGAGNTIYF.

The J gene is TRBJ1-1, the V gene TRBV5-1; a possible D gene is TRBD1 (6 bases). The germline gives CDR1 SGHRS, CDR2 YFSETQ. CDR3 size: 12 residues. The ends were cut back, 5 bases at V and 8 bases at J, with 13 bases in the middle. As DNA, the CDR3 is TGCGCCAGCAGTTCGGACAGAACCGAAGCTTTCTTT. Its translation is CASSSDRTEAFF.

The rearrangement joins TRBV5-6 to TRBJ2-7; 7 nucleotides agree with TRBD1. Germline V lookup: CDR1 SGHDT, CDR2 YYEEEE. The CDR3 sequence is 15 residues long. The ends lost 0 bases at V and 1 base at J; junction bases unmatched: 4. The CDR3 coding sequence is TGTGCCAGCAGCTTGGCCGGCAGGGGGTCCTACGAGCAGTACTTC. This gives the protein CASSLAGRGSYEQYF. The full variable domain, its missing parts supplied by reference TRBV5-6 and TRBJ2-7, is DAGVTQSPTHLIKTRGQQVTLRCSPKSGHDTVSWYQQALGQGPQFIFQYYEEEERQRGNFPDRFSGHQFPNYSSELNVNALLLGDSALYLCASSLAGRGSYEQYFGPGTRLTVT.